The source of this TCR beta chain is a study of blood T cell repertoires in COVID-19. TCRdb keeps only in-frame clones here, not all; method: immunoSEQ multiplex PCR. The sample holds 300,000 to 350,000 clones; about 90% are singletons and the top ten take over 3.5%. Those enrolled, adults aged roughly 18 to 100 years, came from fewer than 25 US areas. Sample: PBMCs or T cells enriched from blood (not recorded which). The TCR comes from a woman aged 18-35 years with acute COVID-19.

The CDR3 reads CASSLSRNTGELFF. The CDR3 DNA reads TGTGCCAGCAGCTTAAGCCGAAACACCGGGGAGCTGTTTTTT. This chain joins TRBV7-2 and TRBJ2-2; D gene unclear. The CDR3 spans 14 residues. V dropped 2 bases and J dropped 2 bases, with 6 bases sitting between them. The germline gives CDR1 SGHTA, CDR2 FQGNSA.